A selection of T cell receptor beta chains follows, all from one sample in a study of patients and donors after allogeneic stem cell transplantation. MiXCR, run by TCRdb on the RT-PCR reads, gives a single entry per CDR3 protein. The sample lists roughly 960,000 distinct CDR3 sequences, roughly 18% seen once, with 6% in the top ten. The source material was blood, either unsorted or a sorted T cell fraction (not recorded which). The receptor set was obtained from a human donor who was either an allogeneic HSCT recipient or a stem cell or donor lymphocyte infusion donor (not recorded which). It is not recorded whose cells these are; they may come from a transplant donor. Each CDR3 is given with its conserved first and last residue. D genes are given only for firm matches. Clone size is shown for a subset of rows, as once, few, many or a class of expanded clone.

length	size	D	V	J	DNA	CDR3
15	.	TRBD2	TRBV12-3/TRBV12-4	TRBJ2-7	TGTGCCAGCAGTCCCGGACTAGTCGGATCCTACGAGCAGTACTTC	CASSPGLVGSYEQYF
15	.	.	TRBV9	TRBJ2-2	TGTGCCAGCAGCGTAGCTGGGCGATCTGGCGGGGAGCTGTTTTTT	CASSVAGRSGGELFF
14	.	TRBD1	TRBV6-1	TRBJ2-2	TGTGCCAGCAATCCAGGGGGCTCGGCCGGGGAGCTGTTTTTT	CASNPGGSAGELFF
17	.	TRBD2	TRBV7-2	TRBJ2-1	TGTGCCAGCAGCTTAGGACGACTAGCGGGGGTCTACAATGAGCAGTTCTTC	CASSLGRLAGVYNEQFF
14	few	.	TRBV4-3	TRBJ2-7	TGCGCCAGCAGCCAAGAAAAGTGGGGCTACGAGCAGTACTTC	CASSQEKWGYEQYF
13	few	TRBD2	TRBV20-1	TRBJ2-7	TGCAGTGCCGGCGGGCTAGCGGGGCCCATACAGTACTTC	CSAGGLAGPIQYF
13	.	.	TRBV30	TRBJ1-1	TGTGCCTGTTCTAAGGACCTGAACACTGAAGCTTTCTTT	CACSKDLNTEAFF
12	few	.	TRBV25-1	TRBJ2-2	TGTGCCAGCAGTCAAGGGCGGGCGGAGCTGTTTTTT	CASSQGRAELFF
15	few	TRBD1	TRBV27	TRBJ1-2	TGTGCCAGCAGCCCAGGGGGCGAGGGATACTATGGCTACACCTTC	CASSPGGEGYYGYTF
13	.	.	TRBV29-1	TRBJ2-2	TGCAGCGTTGTGGGCCTGAACACCGGGGAGCTGTTTTTT	CSVVGLNTGELFF
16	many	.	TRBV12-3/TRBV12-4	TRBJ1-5	TGTGCCAGCAGTCCCGACAGCTTCTATAGCAATCAGCCCCAGCATTTT	CASSPDSFYSNQPQHF
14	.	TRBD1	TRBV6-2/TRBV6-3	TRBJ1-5	TGTGCCAGCACCCGGGACAGCGGCAATCAGCCCCAGCATTTT	CASTRDSGNQPQHF
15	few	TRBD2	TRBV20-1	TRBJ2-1	TGCAGTGCTAGAGATTCGAGCGGGGGCTACAATGAGCAGTTCTTC	CSARDSSGGYNEQFF
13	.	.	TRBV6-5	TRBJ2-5	TGTGCCAGCAGTTACGGAGGGTTGGAGACCCAGTACTTC	CASSYGGLETQYF
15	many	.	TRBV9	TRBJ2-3	TGTGCCAGCAGCGTAGAAGGGTTTAGCACAGATACGCAGTATTTT	CASSVEGFSTDTQYF
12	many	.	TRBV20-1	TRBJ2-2	TGCAGTGCTAGTGGGGGAACCGGGGAGCTGTTTTTT	CSASGGTGELFF
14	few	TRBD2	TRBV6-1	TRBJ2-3	TGTGCCAGCAGACTGACTAGCGGGGTGGATACGCAGTATTTT	CASRLTSGVDTQYF
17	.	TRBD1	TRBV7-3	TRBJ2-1	TGTGCCAGCAGCCTTGGGACAGGGAGAGGACTAGTCGATGAGCAGTTCTTC	CASSLGTGRGLVDEQFF
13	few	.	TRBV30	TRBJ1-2	TGTGCCTGGATAGGTCACATTGGCTATGGCTACACCTTC	CAWIGHIGYGYTF
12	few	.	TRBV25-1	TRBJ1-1	TGTGCCAGCAGTGAGTTGCCCTCGAAAGCTTTCTTT	CASSELPSKAFF
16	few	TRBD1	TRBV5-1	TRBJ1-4	TGCGCCAGCAGCATCGGGACAGGGGGAGCTAATGAAAAACTGTTTTTT	CASSIGTGGANEKLFF